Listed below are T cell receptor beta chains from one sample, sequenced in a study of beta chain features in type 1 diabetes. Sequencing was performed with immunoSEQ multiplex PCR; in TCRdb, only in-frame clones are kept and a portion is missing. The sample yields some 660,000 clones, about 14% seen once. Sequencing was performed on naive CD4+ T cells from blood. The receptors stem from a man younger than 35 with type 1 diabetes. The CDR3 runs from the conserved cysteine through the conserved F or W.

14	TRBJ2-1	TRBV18	CASSLSGADREQFF
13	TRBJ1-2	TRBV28	CASSPQGWYGYTF
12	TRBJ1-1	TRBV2	CASSESRGGAFF
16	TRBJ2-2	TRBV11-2	CASSFRLASDGGELFF
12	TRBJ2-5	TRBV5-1	CASSLAQETQYF
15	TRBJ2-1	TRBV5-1	CASAEGDSLLNEQFF
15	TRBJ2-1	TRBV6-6	CASSSRYPPNNEQFF
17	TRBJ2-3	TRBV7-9	CASSLSDGIRGTDTQYF
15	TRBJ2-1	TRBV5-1	CASSPRRTGTTEQFF
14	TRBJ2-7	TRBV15	CATSSRGSGYEQYF
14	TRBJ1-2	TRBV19	CASSWRGANYGYTF
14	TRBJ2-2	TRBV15	CATSMRGNTGELFF
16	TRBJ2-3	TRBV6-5	CASSYPSARGTDTQYF
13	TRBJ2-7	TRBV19	CASSMETAYEQYF
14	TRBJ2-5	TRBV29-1	CSVRPQGGRETQYF
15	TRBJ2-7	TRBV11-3	CASSSRTGGGYEQYF
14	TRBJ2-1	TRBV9	CASSVLTAYNEQFF
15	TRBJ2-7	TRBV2	CASSEASGVGYEQYF
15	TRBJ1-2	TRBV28	CASSPGQGPFYGYTF
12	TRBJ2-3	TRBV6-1	CASSAIVDTQYF
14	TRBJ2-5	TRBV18	CASSPQGPPETQYF
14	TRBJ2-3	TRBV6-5	CASSVRTRTDTQYF
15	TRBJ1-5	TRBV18	CASSPSTGDNQPQHF
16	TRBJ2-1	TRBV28	CASSLRAWYSGNEQFF
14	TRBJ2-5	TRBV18	CASSPPSVQETQYF
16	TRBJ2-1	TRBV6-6	CASSYQTSSDYNEQFF
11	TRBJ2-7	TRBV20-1	CSASPIREQYF
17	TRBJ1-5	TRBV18	CASSPLDRGLSNQPQHF
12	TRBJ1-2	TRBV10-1	CASSEDSYGYTF
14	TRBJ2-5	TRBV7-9	CASSDTGGEETQYF
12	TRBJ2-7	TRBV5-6	CASSLRSYEQYF
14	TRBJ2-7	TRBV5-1	CASSFRTGPYEQYF
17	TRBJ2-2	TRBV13	CASSSNRLAGDTGELFF